This TCR beta chain appears in the sequencing data of a study of identical twins. Note on this clonotype: Its cognate antigen is unknown.

Deletions cut 0 bases from V and 5 bases from J, with 11 bases between. This CDR3 has 14 residues. Study-wide findings and caveats: For cord blood, abundant beta clonotypes had fewer insertions, unlike memory repertoires, which showed none.

TCRdb reanalysed the 5' RACE reads using MiXCR and keeps one entry per CDR3 protein. This sample carries 200,000 to 250,000 distinct CDR3 sequences, about 7.5% of them seen once, and the ten largest clones take about 1.9%. This sample also appeared in a second study, on yellow fever vaccine responses in identical twins.

Sequences were obtained from memory (CD45RO+) T cells sorted from blood. This chain connects TRBV12-3 or TRBV12-4 to TRBJ2-7; D possibly matches TRBD1 or TRBD2 (6 bases each). The sequence was collected from a woman aged 18-30 years in good health. The CDR3 spells CASSLAGGKNEQYF. The CDR3 bases are TGTGCCAGCAGTTTAGCAGGGGGGAAGAACGAGCAGTACTTC.